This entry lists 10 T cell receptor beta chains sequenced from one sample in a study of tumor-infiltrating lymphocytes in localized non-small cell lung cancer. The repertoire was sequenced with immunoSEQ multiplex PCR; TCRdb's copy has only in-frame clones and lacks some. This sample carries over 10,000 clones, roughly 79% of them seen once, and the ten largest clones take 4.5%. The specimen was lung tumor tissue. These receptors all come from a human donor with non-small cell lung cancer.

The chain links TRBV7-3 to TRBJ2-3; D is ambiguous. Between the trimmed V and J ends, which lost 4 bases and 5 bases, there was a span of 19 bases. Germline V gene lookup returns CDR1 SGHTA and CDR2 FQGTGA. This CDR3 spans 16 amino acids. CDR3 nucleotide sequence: TGTGCCAGCAGCTCGGACCCCAATTCACGGATAGATACGCAGTATTTT. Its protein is CASSSDPNSRIDTQYF.

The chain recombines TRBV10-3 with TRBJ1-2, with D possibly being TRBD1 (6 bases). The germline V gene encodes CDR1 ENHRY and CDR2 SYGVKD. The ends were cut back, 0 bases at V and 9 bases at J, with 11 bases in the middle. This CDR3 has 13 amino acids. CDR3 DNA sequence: TGTGCCATCAGTGAGTCGGACAGTACGAGCTACACCTTC. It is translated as CAISESDSTSYTF.

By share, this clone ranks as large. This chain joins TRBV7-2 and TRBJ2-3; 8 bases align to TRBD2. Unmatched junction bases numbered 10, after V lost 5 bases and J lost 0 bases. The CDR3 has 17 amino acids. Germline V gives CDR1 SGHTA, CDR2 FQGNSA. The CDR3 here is CASSGLAFGGSTDTQYF. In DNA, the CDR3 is TGTGCCAGCAGCGGACTAGCTTTCGGGGGGAGCACAGATACGCAGTATTTT. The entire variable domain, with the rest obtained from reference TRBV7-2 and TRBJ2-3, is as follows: GAGVSQSPSNKVTEKGKDVELRCDPISGHTALYWYRQSLGQGLEFLIYFQGNSAPDKSGLPSDRFSAERTGGSVSTLTIQRTQQEDSAVYLCASSGLAFGGSTDTQYFGPGTRLTVL.

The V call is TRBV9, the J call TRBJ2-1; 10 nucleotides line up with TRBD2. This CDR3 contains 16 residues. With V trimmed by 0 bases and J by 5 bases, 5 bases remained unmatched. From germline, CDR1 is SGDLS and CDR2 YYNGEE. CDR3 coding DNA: TGTGCCAGCAGCGTAGGCCCAGCGGGAGGGGACAATGAGCAGTTCTTC. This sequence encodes CASSVGPAGGDNEQFF.

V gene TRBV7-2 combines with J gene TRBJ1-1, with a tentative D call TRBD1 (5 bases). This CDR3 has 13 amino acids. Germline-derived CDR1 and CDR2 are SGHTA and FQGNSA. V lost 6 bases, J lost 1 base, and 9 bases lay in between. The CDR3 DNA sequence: TGTGCCAGCAGTACCGGGACGAACACTGAAGCTTTCTTT. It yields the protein CASSTGTNTEAFF.

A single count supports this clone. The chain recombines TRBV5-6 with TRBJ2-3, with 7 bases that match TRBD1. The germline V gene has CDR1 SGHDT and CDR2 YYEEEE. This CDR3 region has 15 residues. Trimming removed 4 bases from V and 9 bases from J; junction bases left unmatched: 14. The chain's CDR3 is CASSPARDSVVTQYF. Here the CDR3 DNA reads TGTGCCAGCAGCCCGGCCCGGGACAGTGTCGTCACGCAGTATTTT.

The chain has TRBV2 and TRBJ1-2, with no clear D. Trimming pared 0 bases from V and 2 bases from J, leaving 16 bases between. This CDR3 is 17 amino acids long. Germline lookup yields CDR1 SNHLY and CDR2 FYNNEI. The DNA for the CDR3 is TGTGCCAGCAGTGAAGCCCCCATCCGGGTTAGGAACTATGGCTACACCTTC. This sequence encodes CASSEAPIRVRNYGYTF. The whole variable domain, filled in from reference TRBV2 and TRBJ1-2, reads EPEVTQTPSHQVTQMGQEVILRCVPISNHLYFYWYRQILGQKVEFLVSFYNNEISEKSEIFDDQFSVERPDGSNFTLKIRSTKLEDSAMYFCASSEAPIRVRNYGYTFGSGTRLTVV.

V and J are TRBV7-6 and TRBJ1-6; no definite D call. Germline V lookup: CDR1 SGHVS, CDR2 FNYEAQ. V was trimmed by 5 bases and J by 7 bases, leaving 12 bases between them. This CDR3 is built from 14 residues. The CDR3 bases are TGTGCCAGCAGCCACGGACGGACGAATTCACCCCTCCACTTT. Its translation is CASSHGRTNSPLHF. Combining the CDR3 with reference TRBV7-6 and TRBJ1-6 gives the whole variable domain GAGVSQSPRYKVTKRGQDVALRCDPISGHVSLYWYRQALGQGPEFLTYFNYEAQQDKSGLPNDRFSAERPEGSISTLTIQRTEQRDSAMYRCASSHGRTNSPLHFGNGTRLTVT.

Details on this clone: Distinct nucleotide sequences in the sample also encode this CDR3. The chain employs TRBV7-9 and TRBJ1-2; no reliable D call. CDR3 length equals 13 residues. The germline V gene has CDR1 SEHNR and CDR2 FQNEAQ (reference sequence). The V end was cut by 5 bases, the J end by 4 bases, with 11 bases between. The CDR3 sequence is CASSDGQRYGYTF. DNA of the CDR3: TGTGCCAGCAGCGATGGGCAGCGCTATGGCTACACCTTC.

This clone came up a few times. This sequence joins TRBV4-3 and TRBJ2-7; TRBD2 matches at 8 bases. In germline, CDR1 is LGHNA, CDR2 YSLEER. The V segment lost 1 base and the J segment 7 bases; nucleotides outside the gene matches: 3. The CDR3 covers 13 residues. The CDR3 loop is CASSQGLAREQYF. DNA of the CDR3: TGCGCCAGCAGCCAAGGACTAGCGAGAGAGCAGTACTTC.